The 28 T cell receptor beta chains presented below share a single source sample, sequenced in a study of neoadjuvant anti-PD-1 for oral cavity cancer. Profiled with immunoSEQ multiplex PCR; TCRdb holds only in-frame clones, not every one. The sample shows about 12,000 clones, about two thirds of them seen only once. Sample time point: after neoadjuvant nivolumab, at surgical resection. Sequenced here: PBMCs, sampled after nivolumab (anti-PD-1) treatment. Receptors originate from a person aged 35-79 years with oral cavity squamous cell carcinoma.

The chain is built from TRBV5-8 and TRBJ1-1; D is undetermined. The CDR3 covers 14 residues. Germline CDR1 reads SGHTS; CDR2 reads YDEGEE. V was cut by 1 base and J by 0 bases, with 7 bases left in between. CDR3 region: CASSLSGMNTEAFF. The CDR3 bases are TGTGCCAGCAGCTTGTCGGGGATGAACACTGAAGCTTTCTTT.

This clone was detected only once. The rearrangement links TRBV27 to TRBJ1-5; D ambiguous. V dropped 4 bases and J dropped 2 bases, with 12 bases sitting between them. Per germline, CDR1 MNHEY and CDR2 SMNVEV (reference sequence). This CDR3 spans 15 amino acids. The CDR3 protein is CASSSGSAGNQPQHF. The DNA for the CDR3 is TGTGCCAGCAGTTCGGGGTCTGCAGGCAATCAGCCCCAGCATTTT.

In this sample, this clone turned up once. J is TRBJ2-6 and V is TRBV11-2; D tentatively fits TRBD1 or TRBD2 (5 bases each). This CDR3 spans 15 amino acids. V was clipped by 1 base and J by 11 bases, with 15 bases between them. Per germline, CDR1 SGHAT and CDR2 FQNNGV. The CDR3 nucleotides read TGTGCCAGCAGCTTAGGCCCCCAGGGAGCCCACGTCCTGACTTTC. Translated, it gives CASSLGPQGAHVLTF. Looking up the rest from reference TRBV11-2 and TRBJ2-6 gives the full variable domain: EAGVAQSPRYKIIEKRQSVAFWCNPISGHATLYWYQQILGQGPKLLIQFQNNGVVDDSQLPKDRFSAERLKGVDSTLKIQPAKLEDSAVYLCASSLGPQGAHVLTFGAGSRLTVL.

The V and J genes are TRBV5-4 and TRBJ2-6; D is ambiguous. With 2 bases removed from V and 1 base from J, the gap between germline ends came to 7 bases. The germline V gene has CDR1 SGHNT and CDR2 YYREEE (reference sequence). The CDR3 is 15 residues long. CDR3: CASSFRASGANVLTF. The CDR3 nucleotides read TGTGCCAGCAGCTTCCGGGCGTCTGGGGCCAACGTCCTGACTTTC. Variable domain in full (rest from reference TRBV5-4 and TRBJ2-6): ETGVTQSPTHLIKTRGQQVTLRCSSQSGHNTVSWYQQALGQGPQFIFQYYREEENGRGNFPPRFSGLQFPNYSSELNVNALELDDSALYLCASSFRASGANVLTFGAGSRLTVL.

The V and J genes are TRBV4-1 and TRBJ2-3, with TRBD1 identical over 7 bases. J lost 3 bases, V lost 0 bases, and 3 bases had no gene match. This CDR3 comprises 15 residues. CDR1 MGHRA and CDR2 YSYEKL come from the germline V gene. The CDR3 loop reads CASSQEDRRTDTQYF. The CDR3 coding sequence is TGCGCCAGCAGCCAAGAGGACAGGCGAACAGATACGCAGTATTTT.

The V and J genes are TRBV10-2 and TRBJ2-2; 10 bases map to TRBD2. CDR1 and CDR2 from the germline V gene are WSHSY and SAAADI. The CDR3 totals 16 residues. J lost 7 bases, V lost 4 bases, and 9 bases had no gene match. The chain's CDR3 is CASSAIAGGPGGELFF. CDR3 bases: TGCGCCAGCAGTGCGATAGCGGGAGGTCCCGGCGGGGAGCTGTTTTTT.

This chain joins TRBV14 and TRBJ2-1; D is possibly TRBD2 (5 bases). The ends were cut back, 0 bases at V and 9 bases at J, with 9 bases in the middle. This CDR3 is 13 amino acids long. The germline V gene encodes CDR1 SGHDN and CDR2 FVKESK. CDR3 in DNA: TGTGCCAGCAGCCAAGACTTCCGGGGTGAGCAGTTCTTC. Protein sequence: CASSQDFRGEQFF.

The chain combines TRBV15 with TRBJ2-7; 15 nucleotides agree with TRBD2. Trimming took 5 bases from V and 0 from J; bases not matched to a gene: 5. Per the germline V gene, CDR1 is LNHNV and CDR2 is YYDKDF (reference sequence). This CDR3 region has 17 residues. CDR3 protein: CATSGLAGGLSSYEQYF. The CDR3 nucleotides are TGTGCCACCAGCGGACTAGCGGGAGGGCTAAGCTCCTACGAGCAGTACTTC.

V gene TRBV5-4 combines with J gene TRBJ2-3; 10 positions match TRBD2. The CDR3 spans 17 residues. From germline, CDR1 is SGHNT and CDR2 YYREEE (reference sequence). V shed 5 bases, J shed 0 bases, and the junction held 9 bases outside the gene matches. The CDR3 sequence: CASSRAGGKASTDTQYF. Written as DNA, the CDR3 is TGTGCCAGCAGTAGAGCGGGGGGGAAAGCTAGCACAGATACGCAGTATTTT.

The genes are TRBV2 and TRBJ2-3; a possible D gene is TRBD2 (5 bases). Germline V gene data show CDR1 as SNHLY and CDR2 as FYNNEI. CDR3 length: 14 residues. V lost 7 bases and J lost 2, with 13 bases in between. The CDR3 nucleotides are TGTGCCAGCACTAGTGGAGGTTTCACAGATACGCAGTATTTT. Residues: CASTSGGFTDTQYF.

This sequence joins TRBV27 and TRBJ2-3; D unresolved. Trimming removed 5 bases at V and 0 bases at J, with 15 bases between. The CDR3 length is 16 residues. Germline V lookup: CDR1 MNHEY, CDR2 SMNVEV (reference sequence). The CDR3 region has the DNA TGTGCCAGCAGTATTACACCACCTTCTAGCACAGATACGCAGTATTTT. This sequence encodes CASSITPPSSTDTQYF.

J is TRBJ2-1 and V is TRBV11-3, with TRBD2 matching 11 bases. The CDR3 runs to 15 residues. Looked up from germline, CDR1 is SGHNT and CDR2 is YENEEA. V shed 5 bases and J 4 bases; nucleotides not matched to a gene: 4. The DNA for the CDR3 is TGTGCCAGCAGCCGGGGACTAGCGGAGTACAATGAGCAGTTCTTC. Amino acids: CASSRGLAEYNEQFF.

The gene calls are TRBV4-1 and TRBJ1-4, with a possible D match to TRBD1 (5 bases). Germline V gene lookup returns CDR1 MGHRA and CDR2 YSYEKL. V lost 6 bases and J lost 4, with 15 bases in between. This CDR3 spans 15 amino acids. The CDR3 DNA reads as TGCGCCAGCAGGGGACCGGGACGGTATAATGAAAAACTGTTTTTT. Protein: CASRGPGRYNEKLFF.

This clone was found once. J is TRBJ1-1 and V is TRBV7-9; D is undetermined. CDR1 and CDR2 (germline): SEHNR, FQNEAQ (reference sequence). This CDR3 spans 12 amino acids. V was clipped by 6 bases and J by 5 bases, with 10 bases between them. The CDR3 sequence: CASRIGGTEAFF. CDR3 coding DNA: TGTGCCAGCAGGATCGGTGGGACTGAAGCTTTCTTT. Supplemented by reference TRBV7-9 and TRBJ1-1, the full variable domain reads DTGVSQNPRHKITKRGQNVTFRCDPISEHNRLYWYRQTLGQGPEFLTYFQNEAQLEKSRLLSDRFSAERPKGSFSTLEIQRTEQGDSAMYLCASRIGGTEAFFGQGTRLTVV.

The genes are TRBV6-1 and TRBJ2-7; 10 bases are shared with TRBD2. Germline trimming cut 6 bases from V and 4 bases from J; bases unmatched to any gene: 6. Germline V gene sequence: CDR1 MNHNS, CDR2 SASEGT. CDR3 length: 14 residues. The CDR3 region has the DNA TGTGCCAGCAGGACGGGACTAGCGAGTTACGAGCAGTACTTC. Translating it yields CASRTGLASYEQYF.

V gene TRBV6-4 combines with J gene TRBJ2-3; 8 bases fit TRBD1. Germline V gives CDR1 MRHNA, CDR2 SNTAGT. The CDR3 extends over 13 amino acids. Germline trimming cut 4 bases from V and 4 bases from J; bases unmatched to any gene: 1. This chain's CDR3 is CASSVDRADTQYF. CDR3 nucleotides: TGTGCCAGCAGTGTGGACAGGGCAGATACGCAGTATTTT.

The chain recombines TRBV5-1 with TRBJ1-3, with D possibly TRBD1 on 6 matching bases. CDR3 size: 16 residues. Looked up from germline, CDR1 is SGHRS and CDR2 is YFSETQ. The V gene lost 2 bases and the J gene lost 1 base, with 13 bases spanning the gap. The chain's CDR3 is CASSLQGLGSGNTIYF. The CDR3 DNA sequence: TGCGCCAGCAGCTTACAGGGTCTAGGGTCTGGAAACACCATATATTTT.

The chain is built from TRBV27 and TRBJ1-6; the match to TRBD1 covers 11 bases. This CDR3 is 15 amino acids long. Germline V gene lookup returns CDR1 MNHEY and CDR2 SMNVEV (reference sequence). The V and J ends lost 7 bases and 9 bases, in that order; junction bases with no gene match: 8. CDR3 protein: CASTGTGGFTSPLHF. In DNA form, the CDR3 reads TGTGCCAGCACCGGGACAGGGGGGTTTACTTCACCCCTCCACTTT.

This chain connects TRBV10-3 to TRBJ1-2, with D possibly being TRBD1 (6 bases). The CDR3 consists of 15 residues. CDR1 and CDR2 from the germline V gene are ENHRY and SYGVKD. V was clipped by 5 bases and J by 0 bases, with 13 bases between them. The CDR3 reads CAISLIQGTNYGYTF. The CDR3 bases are TGTGCCATCAGTTTGATACAGGGTACTAACTATGGCTACACCTTC.

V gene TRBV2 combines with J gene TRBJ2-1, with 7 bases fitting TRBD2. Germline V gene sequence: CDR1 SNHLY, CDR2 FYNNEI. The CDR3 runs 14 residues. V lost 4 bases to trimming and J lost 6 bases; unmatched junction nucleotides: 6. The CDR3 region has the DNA TGTGCCAGCAGTGTTTCTAGCGGCCGCAATGAGCAGTTCTTC. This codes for CASSVSSGRNEQFF.

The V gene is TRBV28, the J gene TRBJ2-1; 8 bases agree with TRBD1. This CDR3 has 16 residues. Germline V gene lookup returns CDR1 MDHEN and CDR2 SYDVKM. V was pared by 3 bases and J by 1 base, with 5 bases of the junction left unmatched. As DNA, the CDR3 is TGTGCCAGCAGTTTTCTCAGGACAGGGTCCTACAATGAGCAGTTCTTC. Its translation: CASSFLRTGSYNEQFF.

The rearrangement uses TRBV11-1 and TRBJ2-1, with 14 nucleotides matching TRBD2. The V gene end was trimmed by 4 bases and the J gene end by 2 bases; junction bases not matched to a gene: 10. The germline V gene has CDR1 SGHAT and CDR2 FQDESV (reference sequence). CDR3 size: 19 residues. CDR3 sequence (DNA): TGTGCCAGCAGCTCGACGACTAGCGGGAGGGGGGGCCCCTACAATGAGCAGTTCTTC. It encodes CASSSTTSGRGGPYNEQFF. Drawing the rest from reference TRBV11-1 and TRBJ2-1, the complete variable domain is EAEVAQSPRYKITEKSQAVAFWCDPISGHATLYWYRQILGQGPELLVQFQDESVVDDSQLPKDRFSAERLKGVDSTLKIQPAELGDSAMYLCASSSTTSGRGGPYNEQFFGPGTRLTVL.

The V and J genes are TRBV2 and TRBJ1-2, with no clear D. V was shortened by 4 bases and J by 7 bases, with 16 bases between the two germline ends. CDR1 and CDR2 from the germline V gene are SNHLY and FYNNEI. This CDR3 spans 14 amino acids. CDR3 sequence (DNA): TGTGCCAGCAGTGGGTACCTCCCCGACTCTGGCTACACCTTC. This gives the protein CASSGYLPDSGYTF.

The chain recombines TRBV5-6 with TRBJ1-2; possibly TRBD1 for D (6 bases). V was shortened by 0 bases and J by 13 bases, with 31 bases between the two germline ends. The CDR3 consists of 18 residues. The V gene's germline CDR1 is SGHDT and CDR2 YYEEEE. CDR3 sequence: CASSLVHGTRSPTSHLTF. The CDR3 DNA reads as TGTGCCAGCAGCTTGGTTCACGGGACAAGGTCCCCGACGTCTCATCTCACCTTC.

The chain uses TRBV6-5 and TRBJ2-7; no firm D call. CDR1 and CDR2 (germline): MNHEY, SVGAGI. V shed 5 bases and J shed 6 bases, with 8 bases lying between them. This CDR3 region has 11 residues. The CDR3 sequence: CASSLDGEQYF. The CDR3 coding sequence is TGTGCCAGCAGTCTCGACGGCGAGCAGTACTTC.

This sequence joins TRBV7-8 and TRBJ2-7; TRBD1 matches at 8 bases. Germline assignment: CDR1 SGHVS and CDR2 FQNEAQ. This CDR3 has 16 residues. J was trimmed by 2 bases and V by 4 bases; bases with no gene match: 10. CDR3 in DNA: TGTGCCAGCAGCTCAGGGGGCGGTAGCGGAGCCTACGAGCAGTACTTC. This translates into CASSSGGGSGAYEQYF.

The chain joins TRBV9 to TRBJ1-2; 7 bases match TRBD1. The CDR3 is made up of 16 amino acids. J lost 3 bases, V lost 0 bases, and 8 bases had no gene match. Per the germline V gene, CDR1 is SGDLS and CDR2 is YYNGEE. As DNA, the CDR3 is TGTGCCAGCAGCGTAGGTGGTCAGGGGGACTACTATGGCTACACCTTC. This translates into CASSVGGQGDYYGYTF.

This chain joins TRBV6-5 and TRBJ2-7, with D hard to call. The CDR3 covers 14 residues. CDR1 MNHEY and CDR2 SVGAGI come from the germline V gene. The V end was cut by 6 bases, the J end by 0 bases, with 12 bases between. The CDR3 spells CASRPMASSYEQYF. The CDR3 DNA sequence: TGTGCCAGCAGGCCTATGGCGAGCTCCTACGAGCAGTACTTC.